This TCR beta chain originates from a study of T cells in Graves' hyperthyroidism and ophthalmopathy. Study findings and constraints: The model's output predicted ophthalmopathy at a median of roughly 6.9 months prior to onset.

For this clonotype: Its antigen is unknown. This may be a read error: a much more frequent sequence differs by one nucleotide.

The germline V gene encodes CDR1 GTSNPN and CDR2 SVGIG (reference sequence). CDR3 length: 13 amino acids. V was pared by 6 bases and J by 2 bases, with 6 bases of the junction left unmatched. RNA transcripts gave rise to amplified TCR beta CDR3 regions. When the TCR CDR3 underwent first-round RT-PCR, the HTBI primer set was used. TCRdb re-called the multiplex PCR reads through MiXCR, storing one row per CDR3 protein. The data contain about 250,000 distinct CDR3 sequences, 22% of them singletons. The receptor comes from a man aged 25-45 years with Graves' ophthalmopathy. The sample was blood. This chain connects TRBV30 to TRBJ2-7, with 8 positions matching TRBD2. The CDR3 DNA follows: TGTGCCTGTTCACCGGGACTAGCCTACGAGCAGTACTTC. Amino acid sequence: CACSPGLAYEQYF.